This T cell receptor (beta chain) was obtained from a study of Graves' ophthalmopathy and Graves' hyperthyroidism. Worth noting for this clonotype: Its cognate antigen is unknown.

Using RNA transcripts, the TCR beta CDR3 regions were amplified. First-round RT-PCR employed HTBI primers, with a second-round multiplex PCR after it. TCRdb independently ran MiXCR on the multiplex PCR reads; one entry per CDR3 protein. Among some 240,000 distinct CDR3 sequences listed, less than 55% were seen once. Clinical symptoms and serum thyroxine were used for diagnosis; TRAb, thyroid ultrasound and orbital computed tomography were also relied on. The study's findings and limits: Appearing in blood as well were most expanded thyroid clonotypes above 0.001 frequency. As the model predicted ophthalmopathy progression, it achieved a sensitivity of 55% to 71% and a specificity of about 72%.

The specimen sequenced was peripheral blood. This TCR derives from an adult man with Graves' ophthalmopathy.

In nucleotides, the CDR3 is TGTGCCAGCAGCTTATATGAGGGGAACACTGAAGCTTTCTTT. This gives the protein CASSLYEGNTEAFF. The chain has TRBV9 and TRBJ1-1, with D unresolved. CDR3 length: 14 amino acids. CDR1 and CDR2 from the germline V gene are SGDLS and YYNGEE. Trimming shortened V by 4 bases and J by 1 base, and 11 bases separated the two germline ends.